One and the same sample provided the 20 T cell receptor beta chains below, sequenced in a study of neurological immune-mediated disorders. From the 5' RACE reads, TCRdb called clonotypes with MiXCR, one entry per CDR3 protein. The data hold roughly 45,000 distinct CDR3 sequences, with roughly 13% observed a single time. Time point here: longitudinal time-point 3. The specimen sequenced was PBMCs. The receptors here all came from a man between 25 and 39 years old in good health.

This clonotype was recorded at least ten times. This sequence joins TRBV5-1 and TRBJ2-3; 9 bases fit TRBD2. The germline V gene has CDR1 SGHRS and CDR2 YFSETQ. The CDR3 contains 17 residues. J lost 0 bases, V lost 1 base, and 6 bases had no gene match. The CDR3 DNA reads as TGCGCCAGCAGCTTGATGACTAGCGGCACTAGCACAGATACGCAGTATTTT. It yields the protein CASSLMTSGTSTDTQYF.

This clonotype was picked up many times. The chain joins TRBV6-5 to TRBJ2-7; weak D call: TRBD2 (5 bases). This CDR3 spans 12 amino acids. V gave up 6 bases and J gave up 6 bases, with 12 bases separating them. Germline lookup yields CDR1 MNHEY and CDR2 SVGAGI. The CDR3 region has the DNA TGTGCCAGCAGGACTACTTATGGCGAGCAGTACTTC. It is translated as CASRTTYGEQYF.

This clonotype was counted ten times or more. Mismatch with germline at one junction end may stem from a read error. The rearrangement uses TRBV6-2 or TRBV6-3 and TRBJ1-1; D call uncertain. This CDR3 spans 13 amino acids. Germline CDR1 reads MNHEY; CDR2 reads SVGEGT. The CDR3 loop is CASSLVRNTEAFF. As DNA, the CDR3 is TGCGCCAGCAGCCTGGTTCGGAACACTGAAGCTTTCTTT.

This clonotype was observed at least ten times. CDR3: CATRRTGDEKLFF. For the CDR3, the DNA is TGTGCCACCAGAAGGACAGGAGACGAAAAACTGTTTTTT. The chain has TRBV15 and TRBJ1-4; 7 nucleotides match TRBD1. Germline trimming cut 6 bases from V and 8 bases from J; bases unmatched to any gene: 6. CDR3 length equals 13 residues. Germline loops: CDR1 LNHNV, CDR2 YYDKDF (reference sequence).

In this sample, this clonotype turned up a few times. One base away lies a much larger clone, so this may be a sequencing read error. The rearrangement uses TRBV6-6 and TRBJ2-3; TRBD1 might be the D (5 bases). In germline, CDR1 is MNHNY, CDR2 SVGAGI (reference sequence). This CDR3 has 16 amino acids. CDR3 amino acids: CASSRQPQGSTYTQYF. The CDR3 DNA reads as TGTGCCAGCTCCAGACAGCCCCAAGGATCCACATATACGCAGTATTTT.

This clonotype has ten or more counts. This rearrangement joins TRBV27 to TRBJ1-2, with a weak D call TRBD1 (6 bases). Germline V gene data show CDR1 as MNHEY and CDR2 as SMNVEV (reference sequence). V was trimmed by 4 bases and J by 0 bases, leaving 6 bases between them. The length of the CDR3 is 13 residues. CDR3 nucleotides: TGTGCCAGCAGTTGGACAGCTAACTATGGCTACACCTTC. Translated, it gives CASSWTANYGYTF.

In this sample, this clonotype turned up many times. This chain links TRBV20-1 with TRBJ2-7, with 8 bases fitting TRBD2. The V segment lost 0 bases and the J segment 8 bases; nucleotides outside the gene matches: 6. Germline-derived CDR1 and CDR2 are DFQATT and SNEGSKA (reference sequence). The CDR3 consists of 13 residues. The chain's CDR3 is CSARDTRTSKQYF. As DNA, the CDR3 is TGCAGTGCTAGAGACACCCGGACTAGCAAGCAGTACTTC.

There are many counts of this clonotype. The chain employs TRBV2 and TRBJ2-1; 7 nucleotides agree with TRBD1. CDR1 and CDR2 from the germline V gene are SNHLY and FYNNEI. The CDR3 extends over 15 amino acids. V lost 3 bases and J lost 6; bases outside the gene matches: 8. The CDR3 DNA sequence: TGTGCCAGCAGTGAGCGAACAGGGGATGGCAATGAGCAGTTCTTC. As protein: CASSERTGDGNEQFF.

This clonotype has a count of ten or more. The rearrangement joins TRBV11-2 to TRBJ2-3, with D perhaps matching TRBD1 (5 bases). Germline CDR1 is SGHAT and CDR2 is FQNNGV. CDR3 size: 15 residues. The ends were cut back, 10 bases at V and 2 bases at J, with 19 bases in the middle. The CDR3 DNA follows: TGTGCCACTTCGACAGTGGGCCAAAACACAGATACGCAGTATTTT. Translation gives CATSTVGQNTDTQYF.

This clonotype was observed at least ten times. The chain employs TRBV5-1 and TRBJ2-4, with D possibly TRBD2 on 7 matching bases. CDR1 SGHRS and CDR2 YFSETQ come from the germline V gene. The CDR3 loop spans 15 amino acids. V was trimmed by 1 base and J by 8 bases, leaving 16 bases between them. CDR3 coding DNA: TGCGCCAGCAGCTTGCTGGCGGGGGCGAAGGACATTCAGTACTTC. It codes for CASSLLAGAKDIQYF.

The V gene is TRBV11-2, the J gene TRBJ2-3; 15 positions match TRBD2. V gave up 8 bases and J gave up 7 bases; unmatched junction bases: 1. Germline CDR1 is SGHAT and CDR2 is FQNNGV. CDR3 length equals 13 residues. CDR3 in DNA: TGTGCCAGCGGGACTAGCGGGAGGTATACGCAGTATTTT. It specifies CASGTSGRYTQYF. Full variable domain (rest looked up from reference TRBV11-2 and TRBJ2-3): EAGVAQSPRYKIIEKRQSVAFWCNPISGHATLYWYQQILGQGPKLLIQFQNNGVVDDSQLPKDRFSAERLKGVDSTLKIQPAKLEDSAVYLCASGTSGRYTQYFGPGTRLTVL.

The J gene is TRBJ1-3, the V gene TRBV19; 9 nucleotides align to TRBD1. The germline V gene has CDR1 LNHDA and CDR2 SQIVND (reference sequence). The CDR3 runs 17 residues. V was pared by 5 bases and J by 2 bases, with 10 bases of the junction left unmatched. This CDR3 is CASSPRPGQGPGNTIYF. CDR3 DNA: TGTGCCAGTAGTCCAAGACCGGGACAGGGCCCTGGAAACACCATATATTTT. The full variable domain, in which reference TRBV19 and TRBJ1-3 provide the parts outside the CDR3, is DGGITQSPKYLFRKEGQNVTLSCEQNLNHDAMYWYRQDPGQGLRLIYYSQIVNDFQKGDIAEGYSVSREKKESFPLTVTSAQKNPTAFYLCASSPRPGQGPGNTIYFGEGSWLTVV.

This clonotype was seen at least ten times. V usage is TRBV7-2 and J usage is TRBJ2-7; 7 bases fit TRBD2. Losses at the gene ends were 5 bases for V and 2 bases for J; bases not matched to a gene: 12. The CDR3 length is 16 residues. Germline V gives CDR1 SGHTA, CDR2 FQGNSA. CDR3 sequence: CASSVPRDYQTYEQYF. CDR3 coding DNA: TGTGCCAGCAGCGTCCCCCGGGACTACCAGACCTACGAGCAGTACTTC.

This clonotype was seen repeatedly, ten times or more. J is TRBJ1-2 and V is TRBV4-1, with unresolved D. The CDR3 is made up of 14 amino acids. Germline assignment: CDR1 MGHRA and CDR2 YSYEKL. Trimming removed 0 bases from V and 2 bases from J, with 7 bases in between. The CDR3 sequence: CASSQDMENYGYTF. The CDR3 DNA reads as TGCGCCAGCAGCCAAGACATGGAGAACTATGGCTACACCTTC.

The rearrangement joins TRBV7-2 to TRBJ2-2; no reliable D call. Per the germline V gene, CDR1 is SGHTA and CDR2 is FQGNSA. Trimming shortened V by 1 base and J by 7 bases, and 16 bases separated the two germline ends. The CDR3 runs to 16 residues. CDR3 in amino acids: CASSLVVPWGGGELFF. CDR3 nucleotide sequence: TGTGCCAGCAGCTTAGTAGTCCCGTGGGGTGGCGGGGAGCTGTTTTTT.

This clonotype was counted many times. The chain couples TRBV20-1 to TRBJ2-7, with 8 bases aligning to TRBD1. Germline CDR1 and CDR2: DFQATT and SNEGSKA (reference sequence). The CDR3 has 13 amino acids. The ends lost 8 bases at V and 5 bases at J; junction bases unmatched: 11. CDR3 coding DNA: TGCAGTTCCTATCCGGGGACAGGTGACGAGCAGTACTTC. Encoded protein: CSSYPGTGDEQYF.

V usage is TRBV20-1 and J usage is TRBJ2-1; 10 bases fit TRBD2. V shed 5 bases and J 7 bases; nucleotides not matched to a gene: 11. The CDR3 covers 15 residues. CDR1 DFQATT and CDR2 SNEGSKA come from the germline V gene (reference sequence). CDR3 in amino acids: CSASRTSGVWNEQFF. The CDR3 region has the DNA TGCAGTGCTTCCAGAACTAGCGGGGTGTGGAATGAGCAGTTCTTC.

This clonotype showed up many times. V and J are TRBV28 and TRBJ1-1; TRBD1 is a possible D gene (5 bases). This CDR3 is built from 14 residues. The germline CDR1 and CDR2 sequences are MDHEN and SYDVKM. Trimming cost V 3 bases and J 1 base, with 9 bases left between them. The CDR3 loop is CASSFSGGNTEAFF. The CDR3 DNA reads as TGTGCCAGCAGTTTTAGCGGGGGGAACACTGAAGCTTTCTTT. The complete variable domain, with remaining parts taken from reference TRBV28 and TRBJ1-1, reads DVKVTQSSRYLVKRTGEKVFLECVQDMDHENMFWYRQDPGLGLRLIYFSYDVKMKEKGDIPEGYSVSREKKERFSLILESASTNQTSMYLCASSFSGGNTEAFFGQGTRLTVV.

With respect to this clonotype: Given a much more abundant clone one base away, this may be a read error. The CDR3 loop reads CASSFGDWELFF. Here the CDR3 DNA reads TGTGCCAGCAGTTTTGGCGACTGGGAGCTGTTTTTT. The genes are TRBV27 and TRBJ2-2; D unclear. The CDR3 loop spans 12 amino acids. The V gene lost 3 bases and the J gene lost 9 bases, with 8 bases spanning the gap. CDR1 and CDR2 from the germline V gene are MNHEY and SMNVEV (reference sequence).

This clonotype is termed medium-sized. The chain is built from TRBV5-1 and TRBJ2-3; weak D call: TRBD2 (6 bases). V was cut by 3 bases and J by 0 bases, with 14 bases left in between. The CDR3 has 16 amino acids. CDR1 and CDR2 (germline): SGHRS, YFSETQ. CDR3 sequence: CASSSLLATSTDTQYF. The CDR3 region has the DNA TGCGCCAGCAGCTCCCTCCTAGCGACTAGCACAGATACGCAGTATTTT.